This paragraph reports one T cell receptor (beta chain). The sample comes from a study of shared clonotypes between healthy human individuals. For the study at large: Donors had three CD4 naive, three CD4 memory, two CD8 naive and one CD8 memory plate apiece.

Per germline, CDR1 SEHNR and CDR2 FQNEAQ (reference sequence). Trimming took 5 bases from V and 5 from J, leaving 25 bases between them. CDR3 length: 18 residues. Generated by immunoSEQ multiplex PCR, the TCRdb table keeps only in-frame clones and is missing some. This table has over a million clones, 98% appearing once. Naive CD45RA+ and memory CD45RA-negative subsets were split from CD4+ cells. Sequenced input: naive CD4+ T cells sorted from blood. Documented subset: CD45RA+ positively selected. The sequence derives from a man under 40 in good health. The rearrangement uses TRBV7-9 and TRBJ2-1; possibly TRBD2 for D (5 bases). The CDR3 sequence is CASSPRSPPVGSNNEQFF. The CDR3, as DNA: TGTGCCAGCAGCCCTCGTTCCCCACCAGTGGGGAGTAACAATGAGCAGTTCTTC.